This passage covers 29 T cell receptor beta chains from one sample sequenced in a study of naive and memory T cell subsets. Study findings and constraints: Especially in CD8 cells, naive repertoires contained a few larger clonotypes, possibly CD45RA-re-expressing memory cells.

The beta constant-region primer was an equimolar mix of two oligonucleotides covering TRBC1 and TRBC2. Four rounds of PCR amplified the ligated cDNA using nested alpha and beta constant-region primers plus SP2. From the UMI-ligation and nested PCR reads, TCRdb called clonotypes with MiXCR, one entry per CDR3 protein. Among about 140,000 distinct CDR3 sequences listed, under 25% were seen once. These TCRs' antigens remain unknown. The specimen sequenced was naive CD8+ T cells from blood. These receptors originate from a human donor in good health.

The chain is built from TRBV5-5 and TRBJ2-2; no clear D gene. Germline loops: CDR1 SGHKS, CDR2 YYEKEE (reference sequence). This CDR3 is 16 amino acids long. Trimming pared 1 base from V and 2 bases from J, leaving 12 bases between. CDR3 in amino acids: CASSLSSSLNTGELFF. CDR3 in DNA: TGTGCCAGCAGCTTGTCTTCGAGCCTAAACACCGGGGAGCTGTTTTTT.

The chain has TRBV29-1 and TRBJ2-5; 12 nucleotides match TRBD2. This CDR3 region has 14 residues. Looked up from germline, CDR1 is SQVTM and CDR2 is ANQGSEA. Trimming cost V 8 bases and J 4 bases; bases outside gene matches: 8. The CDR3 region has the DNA TGCAGCCTAGCGGGAGGGAATAGGGGAGAGACCCAGTACTTC. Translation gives CSLAGGNRGETQYF.

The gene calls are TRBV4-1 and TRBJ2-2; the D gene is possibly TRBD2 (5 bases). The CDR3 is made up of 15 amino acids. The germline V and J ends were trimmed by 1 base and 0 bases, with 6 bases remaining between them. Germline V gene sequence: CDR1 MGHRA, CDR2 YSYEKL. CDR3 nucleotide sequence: TGCGCCAGCAGCCAAGGGACTCCGAACACCGGGGAGCTGTTTTTT. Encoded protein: CASSQGTPNTGELFF.

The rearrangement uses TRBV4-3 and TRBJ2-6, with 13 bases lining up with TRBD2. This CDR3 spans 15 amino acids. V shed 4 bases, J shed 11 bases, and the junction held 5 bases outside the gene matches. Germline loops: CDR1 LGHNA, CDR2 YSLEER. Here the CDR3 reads CASSPRTSGSDVLTF. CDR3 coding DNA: TGCGCCAGCAGCCCCCGGACTAGCGGGAGCGACGTCCTGACTTTC.

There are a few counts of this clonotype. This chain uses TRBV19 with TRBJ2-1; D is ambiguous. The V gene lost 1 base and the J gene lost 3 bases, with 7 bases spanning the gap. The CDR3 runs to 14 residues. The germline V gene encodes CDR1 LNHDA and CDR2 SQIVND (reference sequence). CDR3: CASSIVLLYNEQFF. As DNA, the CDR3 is TGTGCCAGTAGTATAGTACTACTCTACAATGAGCAGTTCTTC.

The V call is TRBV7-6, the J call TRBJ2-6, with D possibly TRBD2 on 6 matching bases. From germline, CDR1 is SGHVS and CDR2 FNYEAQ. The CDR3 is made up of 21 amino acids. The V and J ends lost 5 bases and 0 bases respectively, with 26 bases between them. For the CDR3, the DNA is TGTGCCAGCAGCCTCTTTGGGGTCAACCGGGACTCATTCTCTGGGGCCAACGTCCTGACTTTC. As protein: CASSLFGVNRDSFSGANVLTF.

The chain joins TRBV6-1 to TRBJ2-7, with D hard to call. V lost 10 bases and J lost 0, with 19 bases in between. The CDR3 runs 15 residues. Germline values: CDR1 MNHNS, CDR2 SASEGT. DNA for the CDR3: TGTGCCACCCGCCCCCCCGGCTACCCCTCCTACGAGCAGTACTTC. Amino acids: CATRPPGYPSYEQYF.

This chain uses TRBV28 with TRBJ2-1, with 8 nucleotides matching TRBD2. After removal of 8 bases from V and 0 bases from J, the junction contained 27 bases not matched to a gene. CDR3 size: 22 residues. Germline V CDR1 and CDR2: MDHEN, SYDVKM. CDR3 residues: CASVGDAQLAELQEGSYNEQFF. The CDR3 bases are TGTGCCAGCGTCGGGGACGCGCAACTAGCGGAGCTCCAAGAGGGCTCCTACAATGAGCAGTTCTTC.

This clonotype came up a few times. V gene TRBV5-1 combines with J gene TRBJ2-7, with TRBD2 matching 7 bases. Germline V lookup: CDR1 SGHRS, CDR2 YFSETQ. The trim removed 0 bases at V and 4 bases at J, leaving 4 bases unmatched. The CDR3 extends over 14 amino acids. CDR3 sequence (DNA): TGCGCCAGCAGCTTGGACCTAGCGGAATACGAGCAGTACTTC. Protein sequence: CASSLDLAEYEQYF.

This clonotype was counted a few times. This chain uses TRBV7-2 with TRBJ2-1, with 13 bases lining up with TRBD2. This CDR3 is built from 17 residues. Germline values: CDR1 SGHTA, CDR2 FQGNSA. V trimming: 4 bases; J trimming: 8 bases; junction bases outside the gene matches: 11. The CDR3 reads CASSSLTSGRAADEQFF. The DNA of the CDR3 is TGTGCCAGCAGCTCACTCACTAGCGGGAGGGCCGCCGATGAGCAGTTCTTC.

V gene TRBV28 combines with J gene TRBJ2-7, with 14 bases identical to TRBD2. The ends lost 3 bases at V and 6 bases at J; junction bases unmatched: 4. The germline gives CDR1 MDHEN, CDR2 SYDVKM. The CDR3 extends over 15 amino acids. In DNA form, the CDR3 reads TGTGCCAGCAGTTTGGGACTAGCGGGAGTACCCGAGCAGTACTTC. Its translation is CASSLGLAGVPEQYF.

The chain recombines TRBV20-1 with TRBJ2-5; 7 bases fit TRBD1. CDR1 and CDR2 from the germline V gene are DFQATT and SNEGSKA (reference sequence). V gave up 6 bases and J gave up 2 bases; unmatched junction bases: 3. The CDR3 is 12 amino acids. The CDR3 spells CSAADRQETQYF. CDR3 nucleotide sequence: TGCAGTGCCGCGGACAGGCAAGAGACCCAGTACTTC.

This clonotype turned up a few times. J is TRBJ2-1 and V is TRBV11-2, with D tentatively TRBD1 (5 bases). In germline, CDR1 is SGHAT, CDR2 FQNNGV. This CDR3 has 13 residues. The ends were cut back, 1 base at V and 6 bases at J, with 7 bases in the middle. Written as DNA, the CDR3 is TGTGCCAGCAGCTTAGGACAGTTCAATGAGCAGTTCTTC. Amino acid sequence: CASSLGQFNEQFF.

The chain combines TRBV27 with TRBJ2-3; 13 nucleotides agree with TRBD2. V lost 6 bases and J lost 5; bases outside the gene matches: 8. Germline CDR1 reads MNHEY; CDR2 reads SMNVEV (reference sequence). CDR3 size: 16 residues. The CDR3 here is CASSGTGTSGIDTQYF. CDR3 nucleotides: TGTGCCAGCAGCGGGACCGGGACTAGCGGGATAGATACGCAGTATTTT.

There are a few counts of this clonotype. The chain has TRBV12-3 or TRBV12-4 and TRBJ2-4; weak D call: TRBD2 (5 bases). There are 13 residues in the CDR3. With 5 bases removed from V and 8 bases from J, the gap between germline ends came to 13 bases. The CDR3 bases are TGTGCCAGCAGTCTCACTAGGCGGGACATTCAGTACTTC. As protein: CASSLTRRDIQYF.

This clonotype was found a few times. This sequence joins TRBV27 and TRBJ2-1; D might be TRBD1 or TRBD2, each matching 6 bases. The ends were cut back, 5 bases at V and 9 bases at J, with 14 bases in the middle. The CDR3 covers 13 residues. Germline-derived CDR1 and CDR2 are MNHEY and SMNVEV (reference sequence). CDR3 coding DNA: TGTGCCAGCAGTCCCCTAGGGGGGAGTGAGCAGTTCTTC. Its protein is CASSPLGGSEQFF.

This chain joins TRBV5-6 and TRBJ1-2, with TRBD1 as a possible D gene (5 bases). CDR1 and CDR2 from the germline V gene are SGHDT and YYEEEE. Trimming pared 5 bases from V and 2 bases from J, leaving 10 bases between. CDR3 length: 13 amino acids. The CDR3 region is CASSLTVNYGYTF. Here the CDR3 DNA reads TGTGCCAGCAGTTTGACAGTCAACTATGGCTACACCTTC. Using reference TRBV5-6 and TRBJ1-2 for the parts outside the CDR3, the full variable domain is DAGVTQSPTHLIKTRGQQVTLRCSPKSGHDTVSWYQQALGQGPQFIFQYYEEEERQRGNFPDRFSGHQFPNYSSELNVNALLLGDSALYLCASSLTVNYGYTFGSGTRLTVV.

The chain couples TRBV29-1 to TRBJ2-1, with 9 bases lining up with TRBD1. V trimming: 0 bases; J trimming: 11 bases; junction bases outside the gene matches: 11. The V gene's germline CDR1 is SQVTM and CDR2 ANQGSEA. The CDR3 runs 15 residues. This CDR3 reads CSVEDPDRGLVKQFF. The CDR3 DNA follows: TGCAGCGTTGAAGATCCGGACAGGGGACTGGTGAAGCAGTTCTTC.

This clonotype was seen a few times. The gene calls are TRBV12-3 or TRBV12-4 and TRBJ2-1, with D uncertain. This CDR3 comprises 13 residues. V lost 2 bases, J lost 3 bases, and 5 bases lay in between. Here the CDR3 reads CASSLYVYNEQFF. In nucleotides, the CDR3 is TGTGCCAGCAGTTTATATGTCTACAATGAGCAGTTCTTC.

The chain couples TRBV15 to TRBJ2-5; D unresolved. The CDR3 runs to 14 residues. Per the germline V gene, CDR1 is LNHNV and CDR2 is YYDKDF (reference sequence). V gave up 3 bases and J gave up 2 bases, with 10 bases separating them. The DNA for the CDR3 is TGTGCCACCAGCAGGTCCGAGGAACAAGAGACCCAGTACTTC. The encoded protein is CATSRSEEQETQYF. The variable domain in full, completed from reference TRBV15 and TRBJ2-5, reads DAMVIQNPRYQVTQFGKPVTLSCSQTLNHNVMYWYQQKSSQAPKLLFHYYDKDFNNEADTPDNFQSRRPNTSFCFLDIRSPGLGDTAMYLCATSRSEEQETQYFGPGTRLLVL.

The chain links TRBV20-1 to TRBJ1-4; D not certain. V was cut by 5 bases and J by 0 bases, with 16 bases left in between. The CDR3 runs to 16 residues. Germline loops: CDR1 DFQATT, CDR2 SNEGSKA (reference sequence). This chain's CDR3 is CSARSGSFATNEKLFF. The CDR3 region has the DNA TGCAGTGCTCGGTCCGGCTCCTTTGCAACTAATGAAAAACTGTTTTTT.

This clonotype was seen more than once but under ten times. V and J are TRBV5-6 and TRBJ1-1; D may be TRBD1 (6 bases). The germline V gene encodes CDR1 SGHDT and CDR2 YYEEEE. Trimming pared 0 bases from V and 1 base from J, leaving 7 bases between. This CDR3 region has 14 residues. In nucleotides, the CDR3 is TGTGCCAGCAGCTTGGTGACAGGGAACACTGAAGCTTTCTTT. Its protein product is CASSLVTGNTEAFF.

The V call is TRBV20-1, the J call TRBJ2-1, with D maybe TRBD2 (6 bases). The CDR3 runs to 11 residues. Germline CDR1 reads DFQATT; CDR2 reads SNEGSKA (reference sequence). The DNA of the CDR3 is TGCAGCGGGACTCCGAGCGATGAGCAGTTCTTC. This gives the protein CSGTPSDEQFF.

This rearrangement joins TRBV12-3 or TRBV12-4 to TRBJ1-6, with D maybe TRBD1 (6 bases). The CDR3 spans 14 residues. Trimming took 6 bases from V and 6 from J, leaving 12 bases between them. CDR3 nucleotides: TGTGCCAGCAGCACAACAGGGCCTAATTCACCCCTCCACTTT. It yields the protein CASSTTGPNSPLHF.

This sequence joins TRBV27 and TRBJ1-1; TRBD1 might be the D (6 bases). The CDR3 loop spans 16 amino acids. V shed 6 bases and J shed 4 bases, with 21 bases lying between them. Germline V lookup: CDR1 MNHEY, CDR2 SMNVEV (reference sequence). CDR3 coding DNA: TGTGCCAGCAGCCCAAGAGTGGGGGGGGCCGGCACTGAAGCTTTCTTT. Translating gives CASSPRVGGAGTEAFF.

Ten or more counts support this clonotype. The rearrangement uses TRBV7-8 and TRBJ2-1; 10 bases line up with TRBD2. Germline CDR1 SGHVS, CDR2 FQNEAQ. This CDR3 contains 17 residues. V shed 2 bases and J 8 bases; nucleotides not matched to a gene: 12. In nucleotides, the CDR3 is TGTGCCAGCAGCTTACCCCTAGCGGGAGAAGTTTTCGATGAGCAGTTCTTC. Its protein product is CASSLPLAGEVFDEQFF. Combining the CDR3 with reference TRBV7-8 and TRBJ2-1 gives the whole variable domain GAGVSQSPRYKVAKRGQDVALRCDPISGHVSLFWYQQALGQGPEFLTYFQNEAQLDKSGLPSDRFFAERPEGSVSTLKIQRTQQEDSAVYLCASSLPLAGEVFDEQFFGPGTRLTVL.

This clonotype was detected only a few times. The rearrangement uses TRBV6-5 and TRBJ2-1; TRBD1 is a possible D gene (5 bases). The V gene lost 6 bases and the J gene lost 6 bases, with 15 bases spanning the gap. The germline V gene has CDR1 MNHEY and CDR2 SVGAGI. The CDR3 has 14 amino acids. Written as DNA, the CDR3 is TGTGCCAGCAGCCCGCTGGGGCCGGCCAATGAGCAGTTCTTC. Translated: CASSPLGPANEQFF.

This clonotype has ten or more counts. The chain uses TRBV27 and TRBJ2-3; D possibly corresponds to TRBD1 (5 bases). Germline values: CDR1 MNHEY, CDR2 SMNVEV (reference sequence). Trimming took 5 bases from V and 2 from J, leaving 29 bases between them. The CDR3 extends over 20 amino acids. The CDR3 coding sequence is TGTGCCAGCAGTATAAACTCCCAAACTTACAGGATAGTTCACACAGATACGCAGTATTTT. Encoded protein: CASSINSQTYRIVHTDTQYF.

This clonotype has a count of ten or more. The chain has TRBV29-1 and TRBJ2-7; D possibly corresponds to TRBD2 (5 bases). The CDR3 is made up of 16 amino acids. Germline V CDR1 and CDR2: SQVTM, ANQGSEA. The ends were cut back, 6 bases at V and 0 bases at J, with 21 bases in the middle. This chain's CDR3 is CSVGGPPGALSYEQYF. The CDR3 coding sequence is TGCAGCGTCGGAGGACCGCCAGGCGCCCTCTCCTACGAGCAGTACTTC.